This T cell receptor beta chain was observed in a study of blood T cell repertoires in COVID-19. The CDR3 runs to 14 residues. Germline V lookup: CDR1 LNHNV, CDR2 YYDKDF (reference sequence). V lost 1 base and J lost 15, with 19 bases in between. Only in-frame clones appear in the TCRdb table, and some are missing; sequencing was by immunoSEQ multiplex PCR. The table has approximately 70,000 clones, 85% to 95% seen once. The TCR was taken from a woman in her sixties or seventies with active COVID-19. The chain recombines TRBV15 with TRBJ2-4; D might be TRBD2 (5 bases). Sequenced input: peripheral blood. This CDR3 reads CATSRVGPGRVRYF. The CDR3 nucleotides are TGTGCCACCAGCAGAGTAGGTCCTGGGCGGGTTCGGTACTTC.